This TCR beta chain comes out of a study of T cell responses to AZD1222 COVID-19 vaccine. Points from the study as a whole: Donors were largely white British and mainly female; clonal diversity was possibly underestimated.

Generated by immunoSEQ multiplex PCR, the TCRdb table keeps only in-frame clones and is missing some. The sample consists of roughly 130,000 clones, roughly 92% of them appearing once. Germline assignment: CDR1 KGHDR and CDR2 SFDVKD. Germline trimming cut 9 bases from V and 14 bases from J; bases unmatched to any gene: 14. CDR3 length equals 13 residues. As regards this clone: Antigen: not known.

The TCR comes from an adult who received the AZD1222 COVID-19 vaccine. This chain uses TRBV24-1 with TRBJ2-3; 9 bases are shared with TRBD2. Sample: peripheral blood, taken 28 days after the second AZD1222 dose. CDR3 loop: CATRGREGLSWYF. The CDR3 nucleotides read TGTGCCACCCGAGGGCGGGAGGGCCTAAGTTGGTATTTT.